This T cell receptor beta chain was found in a study of T cells in Graves' hyperthyroidism and ophthalmopathy. Regarding this clonotype: Its target is unknown.

With 4 bases clipped from V and 2 bases from J, the junction kept 2 bases outside the gene matches. Germline CDR1 is SQVTM and CDR2 is ANQGSEA. The CDR3 runs to 13 residues. Clinical Activity Scores of at least 3, NOSPECS grades of at least 4 and durations under 3 months characterized ophthalmopathy patients. Study conclusions and caveats: Peripheral blood also featured most of the thyroid clonotypes expanded above 0.001. Through a model of 13 V-J features, ophthalmopathy was separated from stable hyperthyroidism.

Amplified TCR beta CDR3 regions came from RNA transcripts. When the TCR CDR3 underwent first-round RT-PCR, the HTBI primer set was used. A single record per CDR3 protein comes from TCRdb applying MiXCR to the multiplex PCR reads. The table includes more than 500,000 distinct CDR3 sequences, about 16% detected once. This TCR was sampled from a woman in her 30s with Graves' ophthalmopathy. The chain employs TRBV29-1 and TRBJ2-5; 9 positions match TRBD2. Sequencing was done on a sample of blood. CDR3 in amino acids: CSVGLAVQETQYF. The CDR3 coding sequence is TGCAGCGTTGGACTAGCGGTTCAAGAGACCCAGTACTTC. Combining the CDR3 with reference TRBV29-1 and TRBJ2-5 gives the whole variable domain SAVISQKPSRDICQRGTSLTIQCQVDSQVTMMFWYRQQPGQSLTLIATANQGSEATYESGFVIDKFPISRPNLTFSTLTVSNMSPEDSSIYLCSVGLAVQETQYFGPGTRLLVL.